Following are 24 T cell receptor beta chains from one sample sequenced in a study of T cells in Graves' hyperthyroidism and ophthalmopathy. What was amplified from RNA transcripts were TCR beta CDR3 regions. During a first-round RT-PCR of the TCR CDR3, the HTBI primer set was used. MiXCR, applied by TCRdb to the multiplex PCR reads, yields one record per CDR3 protein. This sample has roughly 500,000 distinct CDR3 sequences, with roughly 25% found just once. The sequenced sample was blood. These receptors were obtained from a woman under 40 with Graves' ophthalmopathy.

This clonotype was picked up a small number of times. V usage is TRBV9 and J usage is TRBJ2-7, with D tentatively TRBD1 or TRBD2 (6 bases each). The CDR3 extends over 16 amino acids. Germline loops: CDR1 SGDLS, CDR2 YYNGEE. V lost 0 bases and J 7 bases, leaving 20 bases between the germline ends. CDR3 in amino acids: CASSVGWGAGIEEQYF. The CDR3 bases are TGTGCCAGCAGCGTAGGATGGGGGGCCGGGATCGAGGAGCAGTACTTC.

This clonotype was counted ten times or more. J is TRBJ1-1 and V is TRBV7-6; 11 bases match TRBD1. Losses at the gene ends were 5 bases for V and 4 bases for J; bases not matched to a gene: 15. Germline V gene sequence: CDR1 SGHVS, CDR2 FNYEAQ. This CDR3 is built from 18 residues. Here the CDR3 reads CASSGPGTGGKMSTEAFF. The CDR3 nucleotides are TGTGCCAGCAGCGGACCTGGGACAGGGGGTAAGATGAGCACTGAAGCTTTCTTT. The complete variable domain, with remaining parts taken from reference TRBV7-6 and TRBJ1-1, reads GAGVSQSPRYKVTKRGQDVALRCDPISGHVSLYWYRQALGQGPEFLTYFNYEAQQDKSGLPNDRFSAERPEGSISTLTIQRTEQRDSAMYRCASSGPGTGGKMSTEAFFGQGTRLTVV.

This clonotype was recorded at least ten times. The chain carries TRBV6-5 and TRBJ2-7, with 9 bases lining up with TRBD1. V shed 2 bases, J shed 5 bases, and the junction held 16 bases outside the gene matches. The CDR3 covers 18 residues. CDR1 is MNHEY, CDR2 SVGAGI, per germline. The CDR3 protein is CASSYKTGTGYDNDEQYF. As DNA, the CDR3 is TGTGCCAGCAGTTACAAAACCGGGACAGGGTATGATAACGACGAGCAGTACTTC.

Concerning this clonotype itself: A read error may produce the germline difference seen at one junction end. This chain links TRBV12-3 or TRBV12-4 with TRBJ2-2; no firm D call. The CDR3 runs to 16 residues. For the CDR3, the DNA is TGTGCCAGCATCCGGCTGGGAACGGCGAAAACCGGGGAGCTGTTTTTT. It codes for CASIRLGTAKTGELFF.

The chain recombines TRBV12-3 or TRBV12-4 with TRBJ2-5; 8 bases align to TRBD1. There are 16 residues in the CDR3. The junction had 10 bases not matched to a gene; V was cut back by 6 bases and J by 1 base. The CDR3 DNA follows: TGTGCCAGCAGCCCAACAGGGGGGTCGGGCCAAGAGACCCAGTACTTC. This sequence encodes CASSPTGGSGQETQYF.

This clonotype was counted many times. This sequence joins TRBV24-1 and TRBJ1-2; no firm D call. CDR3 length: 13 residues. V was pared by 5 bases and J by 4 bases, with 10 bases between. Germline CDR1 is KGHDR and CDR2 is SFDVKD. Written as DNA, the CDR3 is TGTGCCACCAGTGGTTACAATTTCTATGGCTACACCTTC. Encoded protein: CATSGYNFYGYTF.

The chain has TRBV6-2 or TRBV6-3 and TRBJ2-5; 13 bases line up with TRBD2. V was clipped by 2 bases and J by 7 bases; unmatched bases: 4. Germline CDR1 MNHEY, CDR2 SVGEGT. The CDR3 is 15 residues long. DNA for the CDR3: TGTGCCAGCAGTTACGGACTAGCGGGAGTAGCGACCCAGTACTTC. Its translation: CASSYGLAGVATQYF.

V is TRBV12-3 or TRBV12-4 and J is TRBJ2-5; TRBD2 might be the D (6 bases). V was clipped by 6 bases and J by 2 bases, with 10 bases between them. The CDR3 covers 13 residues. CDR3 in DNA: TGTGCCAGCAGGAGCGGGTCGCAAGAGACCCAGTACTTC. Translation gives CASRSGSQETQYF.

This clonotype was seen repeatedly, ten times or more. Germline and junction disagree at one end, which may indicate a read error. The V and J genes are TRBV12-3 or TRBV12-4 and TRBJ2-7; D may be TRBD1 (5 bases). This CDR3 has 13 amino acids. In DNA form, the CDR3 reads TGTGCCAGCAGTCCGTCGGACAAATACGATCAGTACTTC. Encoded protein: CASSPSDKYDQYF.

The CDR3 here is CAWNPTGTEAFF. For the CDR3, the DNA is TGTGCCTGGAACCCAACAGGGACTGAAGCTTTCTTT. The J gene is TRBJ1-1, the V gene TRBV30, with D maybe TRBD1 (6 bases). Germline assignment: CDR1 GTSNPN and CDR2 SVGIG (reference sequence). CDR3 length: 12 residues. V shed 4 bases and J shed 5 bases, with 11 bases lying between them.

This chain connects TRBV18 to TRBJ1-1, with 9 bases fitting TRBD1. With V trimmed by 4 bases and J by 3 bases, 3 bases remained unmatched. The length of the CDR3 is 14 residues. Germline CDR1 and CDR2: KGHSH and LQKENI. CDR3 loop: CASSQGQGHTEAFF. The DNA of the CDR3 is TGTGCCAGCTCACAAGGACAGGGGCACACTGAAGCTTTCTTT.

This clonotype occurred many times. The J gene is TRBJ1-3, the V gene TRBV6-2 or TRBV6-3; D possibly corresponds to TRBD1 (6 bases). This CDR3 is 18 amino acids long. The germline CDR1 and CDR2 sequences are MNHEY and SVGEGT. V was trimmed by 2 bases and J by 0 bases, leaving 17 bases between them. CDR3 bases: TGTGCCAGCAGTTACCGGTCGGAGGGGGGCCGCTCTGGAAACACCATATATTTT. It codes for CASSYRSEGGRSGNTIYF.

This clonotype occurred a few times. The chain carries TRBV20-1 and TRBJ1-1; D might be TRBD1 (6 bases). Germline loops: CDR1 DFQATT, CDR2 SNEGSKA (reference sequence). The germline V and J ends were trimmed by 6 bases and 1 base, with 24 bases remaining between them. This CDR3 is built from 17 residues. The CDR3 loop is CSARGLTGGTWNTEAFF. DNA of the CDR3: TGCAGTGCCAGGGGATTGACAGGTGGGACATGGAACACTGAAGCTTTCTTT.

This clonotype turned up a few times. DNA for the CDR3: TGTGCCAGCAGCCAAGGTAGGGGAAGGTGGGGCACTGAAGCTTTCTTT. Translation: CASSQGRGRWGTEAFF. The chain has TRBV14 and TRBJ1-1, with D tentatively TRBD1 (5 bases). There are 16 residues in the CDR3. V lost 1 base and J 4 bases, leaving 16 bases between the germline ends. In germline, CDR1 is SGHDN, CDR2 FVKESK.

The rearrangement joins TRBV11-2 to TRBJ2-2; D is possibly TRBD1 (5 bases). The CDR3 covers 17 residues. Trimming cost V 5 bases and J 3 bases, with 19 bases left between them. CDR1 is SGHAT, CDR2 FQNNGV, per germline. The chain's CDR3 is CASSHPRQSRDTGELFF. The CDR3 DNA follows: TGTGCCAGCAGCCACCCTAGACAGAGTAGGGACACCGGGGAGCTGTTTTTT.

This clonotype came up many times. V and J are TRBV6-1 and TRBJ2-5, with D tentatively TRBD2 (5 bases). The CDR3 extends over 14 amino acids. V lost 6 bases to trimming and J lost 6 bases, with 17 bases between them. Germline CDR1 is MNHNS and CDR2 is SASEGT. CDR3 sequence: CASSPVPDGKTQYF. DNA for the CDR3: TGTGCCAGCAGCCCGGTCCCGGACGGGAAGACCCAGTACTTC.

This clonotype has at least ten counts. Here the CDR3 DNA reads TGCAGTGCTTCCCTGACTAGCAGGGGGGCCTACGAGCAGTACTTC. Translation gives CSASLTSRGAYEQYF. V is TRBV20-1 and J is TRBJ2-7, with D possibly called TRBD1 or TRBD2 (7 bases each). The CDR3 loop spans 15 amino acids. CDR1 and CDR2 from the germline V gene are DFQATT and SNEGSKA (reference sequence). The V gene lost 5 bases and the J gene lost 2 bases, with 19 bases spanning the gap.

The rearrangement uses TRBV15 and TRBJ2-2; no firm D call. The CDR3 sequence is 17 residues long. Germline V gene sequence: CDR1 LNHNV, CDR2 YYDKDF (reference sequence). V was trimmed by 0 bases and J by 2 bases, leaving 13 bases between them. The DNA of the CDR3 is TGTGCCACCAGCAGAGATCTGTCGGCGGTTAACACCGGGGAGCTGTTTTTT. Its protein is CATSRDLSAVNTGELFF.

This clonotype occurred a few times. The chain employs TRBV6-1 and TRBJ2-5, with 10 bases identical to TRBD1. V shed 6 bases and J 6 bases; nucleotides not matched to a gene: 10. The CDR3 contains 15 residues. The germline V gene has CDR1 MNHNS and CDR2 SASEGT. CDR3 residues: CASRETGGIQQTQYF. CDR3 nucleotide sequence: TGTGCCAGCAGAGAGACAGGGGGCATTCAACAGACCCAGTACTTC.

This clonotype has ten or more counts. The J gene is TRBJ1-1, the V gene TRBV28; possibly TRBD1 for D (6 bases). The CDR3 covers 13 residues. V shed 5 bases and J shed 8 bases, with 15 bases lying between them. Germline lookup yields CDR1 MDHEN and CDR2 SYDVKM. The CDR3 is CASSIQGVGEAFF. CDR3 DNA sequence: TGTGCCAGCAGTATACAGGGAGTGGGGGAAGCTTTCTTT.

With regard to this clonotype: Compared with germline, one end of the junction differs, possibly owing to a read error. The chain links TRBV12-3 or TRBV12-4 to TRBJ2-2; TRBD1 aligns across 7 bases. The CDR3 has 14 amino acids. The CDR3 sequence: CASSPDRNTGEPFF. The CDR3 region has the DNA TGTGCCAGCAGTCCGGACAGGAACACCGGGGAGCCGTTTTTT.

The rearrangement uses TRBV13 and TRBJ2-5, with D perhaps matching TRBD1 (6 bases). V was clipped by 6 bases and J by 2 bases, with 13 bases between them. CDR1 and CDR2 (germline): PRHDT, FYEKMQ (reference sequence). There are 14 residues in the CDR3. The CDR3 loop reads CASSATGFQETQYF. The DNA of the CDR3 is TGTGCCAGCAGTGCCACAGGGTTTCAAGAGACCCAGTACTTC.

This clonotype occurred many times. The chain has TRBV6-1 and TRBJ2-7; D is perhaps TRBD1 or TRBD2 (5 bases each). The CDR3 runs 15 residues. Trimming removed 7 bases from V and 2 bases from J, with 18 bases in between. The germline V gene encodes CDR1 MNHNS and CDR2 SASEGT. CDR3 coding DNA: TGTGCCAGCACCCGTGGGGCCCTCGGGGCCTACGAGCAGTACTTC. This gives the protein CASTRGALGAYEQYF.

This clonotype showed up just a few times. This chain joins TRBV19 and TRBJ1-1, with D unclear. The V end was cut by 5 bases, the J end by 4 bases, with 14 bases between. The CDR3 is 14 residues long. Germline CDR1 and CDR2: LNHDA and SQIVND (reference sequence). Written as DNA, the CDR3 is TGTGCCAGTAGTTCTTGGGGAGTTGGCACTGAAGCTTTCTTT. As protein: CASSSWGVGTEAFF.